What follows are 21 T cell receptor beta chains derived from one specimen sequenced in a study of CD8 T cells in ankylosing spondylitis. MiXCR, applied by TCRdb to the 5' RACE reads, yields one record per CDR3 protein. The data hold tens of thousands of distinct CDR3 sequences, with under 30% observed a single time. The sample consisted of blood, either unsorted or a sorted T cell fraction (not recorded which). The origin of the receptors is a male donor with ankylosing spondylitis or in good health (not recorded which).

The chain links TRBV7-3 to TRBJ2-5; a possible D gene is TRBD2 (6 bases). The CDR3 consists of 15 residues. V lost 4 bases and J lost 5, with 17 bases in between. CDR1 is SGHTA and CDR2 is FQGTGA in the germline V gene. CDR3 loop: CASSSWAGSGETQYF. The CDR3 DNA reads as TGTGCCAGCAGCTCATGGGCCGGTAGCGGTGAGACCCAGTACTTC.

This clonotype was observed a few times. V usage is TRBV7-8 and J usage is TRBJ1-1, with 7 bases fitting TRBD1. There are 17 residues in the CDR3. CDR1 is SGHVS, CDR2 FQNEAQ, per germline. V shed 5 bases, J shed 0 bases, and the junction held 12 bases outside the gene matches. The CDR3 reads CASSPRRDRSLNTEAFF. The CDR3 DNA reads TGTGCCAGCAGCCCCCGGCGGGACAGAAGTCTGAACACTGAAGCTTTCTTT.

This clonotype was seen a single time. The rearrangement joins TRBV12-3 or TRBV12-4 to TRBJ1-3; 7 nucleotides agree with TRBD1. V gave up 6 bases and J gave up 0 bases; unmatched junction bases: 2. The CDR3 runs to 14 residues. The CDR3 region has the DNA TGTGCCAGCAGGACAGGGATCTCTGGAAACACCATATATTTT. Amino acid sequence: CASRTGISGNTIYF.

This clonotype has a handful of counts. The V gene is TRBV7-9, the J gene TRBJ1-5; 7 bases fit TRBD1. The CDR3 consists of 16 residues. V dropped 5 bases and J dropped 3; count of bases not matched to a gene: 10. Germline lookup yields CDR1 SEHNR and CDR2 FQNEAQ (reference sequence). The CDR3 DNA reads TGTGCCAGCAGCGCGCCCGGAGGGGGCCACAATCAGCCCCAGCATTTT. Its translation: CASSAPGGGHNQPQHF.

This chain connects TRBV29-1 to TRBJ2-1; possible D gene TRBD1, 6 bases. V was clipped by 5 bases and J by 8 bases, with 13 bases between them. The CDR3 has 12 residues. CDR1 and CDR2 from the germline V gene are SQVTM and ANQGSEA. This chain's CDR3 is CSVRPQGDEQFF. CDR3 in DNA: TGCAGCGTTCGACCACAGGGAGATGAGCAGTTCTTC.

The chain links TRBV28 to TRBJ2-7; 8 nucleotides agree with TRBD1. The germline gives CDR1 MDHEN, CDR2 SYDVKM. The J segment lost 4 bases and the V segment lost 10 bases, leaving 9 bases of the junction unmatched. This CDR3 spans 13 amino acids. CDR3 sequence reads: CATFDRGVYEQYF. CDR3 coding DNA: TGTGCCACCTTCGACAGGGGAGTATACGAGCAGTACTTC. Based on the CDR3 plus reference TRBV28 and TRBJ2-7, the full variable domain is DVKVTQSSRYLVKRTGEKVFLECVQDMDHENMFWYRQDPGLGLRLIYFSYDVKMKEKGDIPEGYSVSREKKERFSLILESASTNQTSMYLCATFDRGVYEQYFGPGTRLTVT.

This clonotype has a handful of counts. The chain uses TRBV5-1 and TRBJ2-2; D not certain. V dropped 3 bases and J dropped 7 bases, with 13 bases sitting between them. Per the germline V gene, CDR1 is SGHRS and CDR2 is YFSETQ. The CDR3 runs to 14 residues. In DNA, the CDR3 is TGCGCCAGCAGCTCCAGCGATATCGGCGGGGAGCTGTTTTTT. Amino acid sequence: CASSSSDIGGELFF. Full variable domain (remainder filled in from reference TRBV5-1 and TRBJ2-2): KAGVTQTPRYLIKTRGQQVTLSCSPISGHRSVSWYQQTPGQGLQFLFEYFSETQRNKGNFPGRFSGRQFSNSRSEMNVSTLELGDSALYLCASSSSDIGGELFFGEGSRLTVL.

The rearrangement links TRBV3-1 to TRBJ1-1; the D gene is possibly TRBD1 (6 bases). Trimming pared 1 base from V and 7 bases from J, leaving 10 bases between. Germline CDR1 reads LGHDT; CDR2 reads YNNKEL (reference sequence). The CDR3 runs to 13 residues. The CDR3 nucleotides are TGTGCCAGCAGCCAAGTCCAGGGGTTTGAAGCTTTCTTT. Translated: CASSQVQGFEAFF.

The CDR3 coding sequence is TGTGCCAGCAGTGGGGACGCTTTCGGCTACGAGCAGTACTTC. Translating gives CASSGDAFGYEQYF. V and J are TRBV6-1 and TRBJ2-7; D tentatively reads TRBD1 or TRBD2 (5 bases each). This CDR3 contains 14 residues. Germline assignment: CDR1 MNHNS and CDR2 SASEGT. Trimming took off 4 bases at V and 3 bases at J, with 13 bases between the two ends.

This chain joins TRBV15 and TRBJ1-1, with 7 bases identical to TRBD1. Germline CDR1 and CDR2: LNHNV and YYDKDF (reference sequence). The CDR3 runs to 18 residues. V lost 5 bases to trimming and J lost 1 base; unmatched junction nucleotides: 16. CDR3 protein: CATSPRGGTGAWNTEAFF. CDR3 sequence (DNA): TGTGCCACCAGCCCGAGAGGAGGTACAGGGGCTTGGAACACTGAAGCTTTCTTT.

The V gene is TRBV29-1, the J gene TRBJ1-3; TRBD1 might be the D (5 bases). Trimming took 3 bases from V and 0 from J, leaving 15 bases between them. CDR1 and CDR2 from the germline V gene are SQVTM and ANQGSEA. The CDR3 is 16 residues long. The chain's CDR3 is CSVEEGPPDSGNTIYF. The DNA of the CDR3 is TGCAGCGTTGAGGAGGGGCCGCCCGACTCTGGAAACACCATATATTTT.

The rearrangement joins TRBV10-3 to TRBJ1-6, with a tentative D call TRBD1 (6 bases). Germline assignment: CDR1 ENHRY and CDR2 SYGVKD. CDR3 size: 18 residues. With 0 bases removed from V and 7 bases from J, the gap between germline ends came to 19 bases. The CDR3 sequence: CAISESPNRAGANSPLHF. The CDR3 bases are TGTGCCATCAGTGAGTCGCCTAATAGGGCGGGGGCGAATTCACCCCTCCACTTT.

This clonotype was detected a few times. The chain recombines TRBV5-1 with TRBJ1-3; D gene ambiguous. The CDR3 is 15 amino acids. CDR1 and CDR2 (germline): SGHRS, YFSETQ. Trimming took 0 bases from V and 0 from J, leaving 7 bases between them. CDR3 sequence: CASSLGQDSGNTIYF. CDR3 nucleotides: TGCGCCAGCAGCTTGGGCCAAGACTCTGGAAACACCATATATTTT.

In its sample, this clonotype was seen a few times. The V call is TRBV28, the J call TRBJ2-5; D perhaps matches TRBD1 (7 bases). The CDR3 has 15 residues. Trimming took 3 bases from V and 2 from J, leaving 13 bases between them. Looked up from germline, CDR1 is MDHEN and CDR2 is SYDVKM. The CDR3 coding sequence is TGTGCCAGCAGTTTTCTTTCAGGGGGGCAAGAGACCCAGTACTTC. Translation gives CASSFLSGGQETQYF. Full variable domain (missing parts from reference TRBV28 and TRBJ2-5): DVKVTQSSRYLVKRTGEKVFLECVQDMDHENMFWYRQDPGLGLRLIYFSYDVKMKEKGDIPEGYSVSREKKERFSLILESASTNQTSMYLCASSFLSGGQETQYFGPGTRLLVL.

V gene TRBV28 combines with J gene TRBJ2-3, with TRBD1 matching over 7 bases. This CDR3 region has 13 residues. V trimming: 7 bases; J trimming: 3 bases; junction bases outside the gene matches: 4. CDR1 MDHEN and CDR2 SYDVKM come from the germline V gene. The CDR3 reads CASNGQATDTQYF. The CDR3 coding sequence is TGTGCCAGCAACGGACAGGCGACAGATACGCAGTATTTT.

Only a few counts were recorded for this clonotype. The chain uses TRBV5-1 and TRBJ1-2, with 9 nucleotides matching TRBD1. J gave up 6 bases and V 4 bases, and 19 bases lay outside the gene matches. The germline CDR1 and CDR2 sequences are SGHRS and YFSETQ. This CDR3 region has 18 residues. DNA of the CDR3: TGCGCCAGCAGCCTAAATAACCCGGGACAGGGACATTTAAATGGCTACACCTTC. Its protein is CASSLNNPGQGHLNGYTF.

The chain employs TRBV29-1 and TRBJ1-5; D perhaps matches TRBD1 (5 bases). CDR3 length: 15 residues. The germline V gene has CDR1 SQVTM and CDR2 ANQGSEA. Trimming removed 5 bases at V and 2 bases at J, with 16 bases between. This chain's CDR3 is CSVSASGSGNQPQHF. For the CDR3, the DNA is TGCAGCGTTTCGGCATCAGGGTCTGGCAATCAGCCCCAGCATTTT.

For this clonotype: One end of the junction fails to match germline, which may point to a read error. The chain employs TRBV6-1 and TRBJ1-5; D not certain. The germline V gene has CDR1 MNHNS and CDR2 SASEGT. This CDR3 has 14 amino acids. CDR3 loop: CASRPANGDQHQHF. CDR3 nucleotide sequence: TGTGCCAGCCGTCCCGCGAACGGGGATCAGCACCAGCATTTT.

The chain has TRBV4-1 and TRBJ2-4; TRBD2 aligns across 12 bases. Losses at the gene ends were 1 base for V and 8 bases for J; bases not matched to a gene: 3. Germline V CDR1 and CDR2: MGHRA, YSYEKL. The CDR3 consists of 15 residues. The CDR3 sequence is CASSQGLAGVYIQYF. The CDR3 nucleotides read TGCGCCAGCAGCCAAGGACTAGCGGGAGTATACATTCAGTACTTC.

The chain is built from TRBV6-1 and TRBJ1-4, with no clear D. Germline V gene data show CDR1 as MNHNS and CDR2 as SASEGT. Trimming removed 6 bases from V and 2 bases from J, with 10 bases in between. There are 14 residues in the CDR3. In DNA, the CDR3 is TGTGCCAGCAGCCTGACACGGACTAATGAAAAACTGTTTTTT. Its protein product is CASSLTRTNEKLFF.

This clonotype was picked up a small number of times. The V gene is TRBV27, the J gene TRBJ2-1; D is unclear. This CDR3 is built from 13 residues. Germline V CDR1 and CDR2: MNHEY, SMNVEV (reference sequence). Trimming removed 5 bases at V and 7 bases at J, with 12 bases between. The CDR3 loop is CASSPPSGNEQFF. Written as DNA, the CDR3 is TGTGCCAGCAGTCCCCCGAGTGGGAATGAGCAGTTCTTC.